These T cell receptor beta chains were read from a single sample in a study of blood T cells in healthy people across ages. TCRdb used MiXCR to reprocess the 5' RACE reads, holding one entry per CDR3 protein. This table has about 1.5 million distinct CDR3 sequences, less than 45% appearing once. Material for sequencing was blood. Receptors originate from a woman aged 18-29 years in good health. Each CDR3 is given with its conserved first and last residue. A D gene is named only where the DNA matches it firmly. Clone size appears in some rows only: once, few, many, or a class for an expanded clone.

d_gene	v_gene	abundance	j_gene	CDR3aa	CDR3nt
-	TRBV6-6	-	TRBJ2-2	CASSDTGRGNTGELFF	TGTGCCAGCAGTGATACCGGAAGGGGAAACACCGGGGAGCTGTTTTTT
-	TRBV7-2	many	TRBJ2-5	CASSFGGSQETQYF	TGTGCCAGCAGCTTTGGGGGGTCCCAAGAGACCCAGTACTTC
-	TRBV20-1	-	TRBJ2-4	CSARESVLAKNIQYF	TGCAGTGCTAGAGAGTCTGTACTAGCCAAAAACATTCAGTACTTC
TRBD2	TRBV7-9	-	TRBJ2-7	CASSVHSGGNSYEQYF	TGTGCCAGCAGCGTTCATAGCGGGGGAAACTCCTACGAGCAGTACTTC
-	TRBV7-2	-	TRBJ2-1	CASSFYQGLNEQFF	TGTGCCAGCAGCTTTTACCAGGGACTCAATGAGCAGTTCTTC
-	TRBV3-1	many	TRBJ2-1	CASSQGSEQFF	TGCGCCAGCAGCCAAGGTTCCGAGCAGTTCTTC
-	TRBV27	once	TRBJ2-1	CASSPQAGEQFF	TGTGCCAGCAGTCCACAGGCGGGTGAGCAGTTCTTC
-	TRBV12-5	few	TRBJ1-6	CASGLATGGWGENSPLHF	TGTGCTAGTGGTTTGGCAACTGGGGGTTGGGGAGAGAATTCACCCCTCCACTTT
-	TRBV29-1	few	TRBJ1-2	CSVVLPPNRGGYTF	TGCAGCGTTGTTCTGCCCCCCAACAGAGGTGGCTACACCTTC
TRBD1	TRBV7-2	-	TRBJ1-2	CASSSGTGGVYGYTF	TGTGCCAGCAGCTCCGGGACAGGGGGCGTCTATGGCTACACCTTC
-	TRBV5-1	-	TRBJ1-2	CASSLAKGLTNYGYTF	TGCGCCAGCAGCTTGGCCAAGGGGCTCACTAACTATGGCTACACCTTC
-	TRBV7-9	-	TRBJ1-2	CASSLEARPYYGYTF	TGTGCCAGCAGCTTAGAGGCCAGGCCGTACTATGGCTACACCTTC
TRBD1	TRBV28	few	TRBJ2-3	CASSPPSGGQRDTQYF	TGTGCCAGCAGTCCACCCTCAGGGGGACAAAGAGATACGCAGTATTTT
-	TRBV20-1	once	TRBJ2-5	CSARRRSIWETQYF	TGCAGTGCGAGGAGGAGATCGATTTGGGAGACCCAGTACTTC
TRBD1	TRBV20-1	few	TRBJ2-5	CSALTGSETQYF	TGCAGTGCCTTGACAGGGTCGGAGACCCAGTACTTC
-	TRBV20-1	-	TRBJ1-4	CSAAPPTNEKLFF	TGCAGTGCCGCCCCTCCAACTAATGAAAAACTGTTTTTT
-	TRBV6-1	-	TRBJ1-6	CASSEGSEGWNSPLHF	TGTGCCAGCAGTGAAGGATCGGAAGGCTGGAATTCACCCCTCCACTTT
-	TRBV24-1	-	TRBJ2-3	CATPDLERGRRTDTQYF	TGTGCCACCCCCGATCTGGAGAGAGGGCGCAGAACAGATACGCAGTATTTT
-	TRBV7-2	-	TRBJ1-5	CASSLVPVNQPQHF	TGTGCCAGCAGCTTAGTCCCAGTCAATCAGCCCCAGCATTTT
-	TRBV4-3	-	TRBJ1-2	CASSQTGLYGYTF	TGCGCCAGCAGCCAAACAGGACTCTATGGCTACACCTTC
-	TRBV29-1	few	TRBJ2-1	CSVEQVTARQAYNEQFF	TGCAGCGTTGAACAGGTAACGGCGAGACAGGCCTACAATGAGCAGTTCTTC
-	TRBV20-1	-	TRBJ2-7	CSAIKGRDEQYF	TGCAGTGCCATCAAGGGCAGGGACGAGCAGTACTTC
TRBD1	TRBV7-2	few	TRBJ2-7	CASSVEGQRSYEQYF	TGTGCCAGCAGCGTAGAGGGACAGAGATCCTACGAGCAGTACTTC
-	TRBV30	-	TRBJ2-3	CAWNRGGGPDTQYF	TGTGCCTGGAACAGGGGGGGGGGCCCAGATACGCAGTATTTT
TRBD1	TRBV27	-	TRBJ1-5	CASSLSAGGLQPQHF	TGTGCCAGCAGTTTATCGGCAGGGGGCTTGCAGCCCCAGCATTTT
TRBD2	TRBV7-8	-	TRBJ2-3	CASSSGLAGGSTDTQYF	TGTGCCAGCAGCTCTGGACTAGCGGGAGGGAGCACAGATACGCAGTATTTT
-	TRBV18	-	TRBJ2-7	CASSPGWDEQYF	TGTGCCAGCTCACCGGGGTGGGACGAGCAGTACTTC
-	TRBV4-3	few	TRBJ1-4	CASSQGNRFNEKLFF	TGCGCCAGCAGCCAAGGAAACAGGTTTAATGAAAAACTGTTTTTT
-	TRBV6-1	-	TRBJ2-3	CASSETVGGGSDTQYF	TGTGCCAGCAGTGAAACGGTGGGGGGCGGGTCAGATACGCAGTATTTT
-	TRBV20-1	few	TRBJ1-6	CSALEFPNSPLHF	TGCAGTGCCCTAGAGTTTCCTAATTCACCCCTCCACTTT
-	TRBV12-3/TRBV12-4	few	TRBJ1-1	CASNFWGNGFF	TGTGCCAGCAATTTCTGGGGGAATGGTTTCTTT
-	TRBV4-3	few	TRBJ2-6	CASSRTLVPGANVLTF	TGCGCCAGCAGCCGGACCCTGGTGCCTGGGGCCAACGTCCTGACTTTC
TRBD2	TRBV7-9	-	TRBJ2-7	CASLAGGLSYEQYF	TGTGCCAGCTTAGCGGGGGGACTTTCCTACGAGCAGTACTTC
TRBD1	TRBV19	few	TRBJ1-2	CASSMTGATGYTF	TGTGCCAGTAGTATGACAGGGGCGACTGGCTACACCTTC
TRBD2	TRBV4-3	-	TRBJ2-5	CASSPSPGLAVKETQYF	TGCGCCAGCAGCCCGTCACCCGGACTAGCGGTAAAAGAGACCCAGTACTTC
-	TRBV5-1	-	TRBJ1-1	CASSLTPGTAEAFF	TGCGCCAGCAGCTTGACTCCTGGGACTGCGGAAGCTTTCTTT
TRBD2	TRBV7-2	-	TRBJ2-5	CASSLPPGLAGETQYF	TGTGCCAGCAGCTTACCGCCTGGACTAGCGGGGGAGACCCAGTACTTC
-	TRBV7-2	once	TRBJ2-1	CASSLQSGPVNEQFF	TGTGCCAGCAGCTTACAGAGCGGGCCAGTCAATGAGCAGTTCTTC
-	TRBV30	-	TRBJ1-1	CASSGRPNTEAFF	TGTGCCTCCTCGGGACGGCCGAACACTGAAGCTTTCTTT
-	TRBV28	-	TRBJ2-7	CASPSFLEGRLVVGSYEQYF	TGTGCCAGCCCCAGTTTCCTCGAGGGGCGCTTAGTAGTGGGCTCCTACGAGCAGTACTTC
TRBD2	TRBV6-2/TRBV6-3	-	TRBJ2-7	CASRTSGVNEQYF	TGTGCCAGCCGGACTAGCGGGGTCAATGAGCAGTACTTC
TRBD1	TRBV5-1	few	TRBJ2-2	CASSWLEGAGGELFF	TGCGCCAGCAGCTGGCTAGAGGGGGCAGGCGGGGAGCTGTTTTTT
-	TRBV20-1	few	TRBJ2-7	CSADQRSSYEQYF	TGCAGTGCCGACCAGAGGAGCTCCTACGAGCAGTACTTC
-	TRBV5-1	-	TRBJ2-1	CASSAGAGNNEQFF	TGCGCCAGCAGCGCAGGGGCCGGGAATAATGAGCAGTTCTTC
TRBD2	TRBV24-1	-	TRBJ2-1	CANSDYGAGGLRSSYNEQFF	TGTGCCAACAGTGATTATGGAGCGGGAGGTCTCCGAAGCTCCTACAATGAGCAGTTCTTC
-	TRBV4-1	few	TRBJ1-1	CASSQVGDYTEAFF	TGCGCCAGCAGCCAAGTGGGGGACTACACTGAAGCTTTCTTT
-	TRBV20-1	-	TRBJ2-3	CSARRDSRGYTQYF	TGCAGTGCTAGGCGCGACTCTCGGGGGTATACGCAGTATTTT
-	TRBV4-3	-	TRBJ1-1	CASSHSGGIMNTEAFF	TGCGCCAGCAGCCATTCTGGCGGAATAATGAACACTGAAGCTTTCTTT
-	TRBV20-1	-	TRBJ2-3	CSASPLGDTQYF	TGCAGTGCTAGTCCACTAGGGGATACGCAGTATTTT
TRBD2	TRBV20-1	few	TRBJ2-7	CSASGGTSGFYEQYF	TGCAGTGCTAGCGGTGGGACTAGCGGATTCTACGAGCAGTACTTC
-	TRBV5-1	-	TRBJ2-1	CASSPAGTGNEQFF	TGCGCCAGCAGCCCGGCAGGGACCGGGAATGAGCAGTTCTTC
-	TRBV25-1	-	TRBJ2-1	CASRGLQPGQFF	TGTGCCAGCAGGGGACTCCAACCGGGGCAGTTCTTC
-	TRBV20-1	-	TRBJ1-6	CSASLGGDSPLHF	TGCAGTGCTAGTCTTGGAGGGGATTCACCCCTCCACTTT
-	TRBV12-3/TRBV12-4	-	TRBJ1-2	CASSLADRHYGYTF	TGTGCCAGCAGTTTAGCGGACAGACACTATGGCTACACCTTC
-	TRBV7-3	-	TRBJ2-1	CASSLRGTGINNEQFF	TGTGCCAGCAGCTTAAGGGGTACAGGGATCAACAATGAGCAGTTCTTC
TRBD1	TRBV7-8	-	TRBJ1-5	CASSSYRGVQPQHF	TGTGCCAGCAGCTCCTACAGGGGGGTTCAGCCCCAGCATTTT
-	TRBV11-2	-	TRBJ2-1	CACSLSARQDEQFF	TGTGCCTGCAGCTTATCGGCCAGACAAGATGAGCAGTTCTTC